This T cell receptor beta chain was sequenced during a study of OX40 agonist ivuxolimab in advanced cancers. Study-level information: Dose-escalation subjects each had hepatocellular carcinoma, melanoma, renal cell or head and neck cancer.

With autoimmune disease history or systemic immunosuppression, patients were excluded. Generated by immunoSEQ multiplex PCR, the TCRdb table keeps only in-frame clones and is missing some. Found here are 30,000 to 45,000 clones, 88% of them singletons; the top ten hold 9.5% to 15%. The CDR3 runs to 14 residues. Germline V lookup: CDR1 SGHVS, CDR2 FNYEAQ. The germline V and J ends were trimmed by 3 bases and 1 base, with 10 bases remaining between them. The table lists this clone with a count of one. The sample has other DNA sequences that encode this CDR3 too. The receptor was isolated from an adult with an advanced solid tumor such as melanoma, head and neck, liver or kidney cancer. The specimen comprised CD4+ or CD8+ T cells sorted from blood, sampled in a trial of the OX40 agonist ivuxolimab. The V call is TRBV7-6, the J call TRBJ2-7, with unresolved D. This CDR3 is CASSFGVGSYEQYF. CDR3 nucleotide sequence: TGTGCCAGCAGCTTTGGAGTGGGTTCCTACGAGCAGTACTTC.